Listed below are T cell receptor beta chains from one sample, sequenced in a study of TIL therapy for anti-PD-1-resistant metastatic lung cancer. The table came from immunoSEQ multiplex PCR; TCRdb's copy has only in-frame clones and leaves some out. The repertoire includes some 60,000 clones, around 68% of them detected once, and about 6.8% sits in the top ten. The sequences come from blood, collected at baseline. These receptors all stem from a person aged 25 to 85 with non-small cell lung cancer. Both conserved end residues are part of each CDR3. D genes are given only for firm matches. A row's size may be missing; if present it is once, few, many or a size class.

V gene	clone size	J gene	D gene	CDR3 protein	CDR3 DNA
TRBV11-2	-	TRBJ1-2	-	CASSSSGALDYGYTF	TGTGCCAGCAGCTCCTCGGGGGCATTAGACTATGGCTACACCTTC
TRBV7-2	-	TRBJ2-5	-	CASSSPRGLGGQETQYF	TGTGCCAGCAGCTCCCCCCGAGGACTTGGAGGCCAAGAGACCCAGTACTTC
TRBV5-5	-	TRBJ2-2	TRBD2	CASTEREGSTGELFF	TGTGCCAGCACTGAGCGGGAAGGGAGCACCGGGGAGCTGTTTTTT
TRBV14	-	TRBJ2-1	-	CASSQDRDLQFF	TGTGCCAGCAGCCAAGATAGGGACCTCCAATTCTTC
TRBV5-1	-	TRBJ1-6	TRBD1	CASSPGQGFSTRNSPLHF	TGCGCCAGCAGTCCCGGACAGGGATTCTCTACGCGCAATTCACCCCTCCACTTT
TRBV19	-	TRBJ2-2	-	CASSLARRGSNTGELFF	TGTGCCAGTAGTTTGGCCCGAAGAGGGTCGAACACCGGGGAGCTGTTTTTT
TRBV29-1	once	TRBJ2-1	-	CSVDSENEQFF	TGCAGCGTTGATTCGGAGAATGAGCAGTTCTTC
TRBV15	-	TRBJ2-5	-	CATRIQGRETQYF	TGTGCCACCAGGATACAGGGTCGAGAGACCCAGTACTTC
TRBV28	-	TRBJ1-4	-	CASSLGEKLFF	TGTGCCAGCAGTTTAGGTGAAAAACTGTTTTTT
TRBV7-8	-	TRBJ2-7	-	CASSLKESNEQYF	TGTGCCAGCAGCTTAAAGGAGTCGAACGAGCAGTACTTC
TRBV10-3	medium-sized	TRBJ2-1	-	CAISESTEYNEQFF	TGTGCCATCAGTGAGTCGACCGAATACAATGAGCAGTTCTTC
TRBV4-1	few	TRBJ2-1	TRBD2	CASSPGLAEYNEQFF	TGCGCCAGCAGCCCGGGACTAGCGGAGTACAATGAGCAGTTCTTC
TRBV2	-	TRBJ2-3	TRBD1	CASSEPTGLSDTQYF	TGTGCCAGCAGTGAACCGACAGGGCTTTCAGATACGCAGTATTTT